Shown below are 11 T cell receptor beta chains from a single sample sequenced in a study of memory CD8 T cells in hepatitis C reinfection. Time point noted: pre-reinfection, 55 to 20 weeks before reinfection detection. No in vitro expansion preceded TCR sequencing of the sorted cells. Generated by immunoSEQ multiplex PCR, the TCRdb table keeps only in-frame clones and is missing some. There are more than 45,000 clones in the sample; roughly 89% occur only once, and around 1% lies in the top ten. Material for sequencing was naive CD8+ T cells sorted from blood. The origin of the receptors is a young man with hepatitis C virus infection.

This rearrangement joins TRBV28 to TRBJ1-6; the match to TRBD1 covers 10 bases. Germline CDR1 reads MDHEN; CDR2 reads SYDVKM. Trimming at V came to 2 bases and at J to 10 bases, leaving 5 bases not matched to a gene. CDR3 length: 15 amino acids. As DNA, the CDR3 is TGTGCCAGCAGTTTAATTCCGGACAGGGGGTCACCCCTCCACTTT. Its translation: CASSLIPDRGSPLHF.

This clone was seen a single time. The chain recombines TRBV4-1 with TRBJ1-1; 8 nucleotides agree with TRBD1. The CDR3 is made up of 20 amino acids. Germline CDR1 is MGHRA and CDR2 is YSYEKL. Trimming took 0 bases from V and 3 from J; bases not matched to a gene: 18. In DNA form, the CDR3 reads TGCGCCAGCAGCCAAGATTGGTCACAGGGGGATTGGATTGTGGACACTGAAGCTTTCTTT. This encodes CASSQDWSQGDWIVDTEAFF.

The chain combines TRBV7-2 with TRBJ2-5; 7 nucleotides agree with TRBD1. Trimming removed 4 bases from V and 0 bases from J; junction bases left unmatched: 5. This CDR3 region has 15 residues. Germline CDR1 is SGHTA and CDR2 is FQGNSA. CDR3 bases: TGTGCCAGCAGCTCGTTGGGGACAGACCAAGAGACCCAGTACTTC. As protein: CASSSLGTDQETQYF.

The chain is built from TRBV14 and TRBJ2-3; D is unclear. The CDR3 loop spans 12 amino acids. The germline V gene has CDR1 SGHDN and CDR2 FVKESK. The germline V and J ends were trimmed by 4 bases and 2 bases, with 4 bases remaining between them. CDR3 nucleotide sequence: TGTGCCAGCAGCCTCTACACAGATACGCAGTATTTT. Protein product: CASSLYTDTQYF.

CDR3 amino acids: CASSVESTDTQYF. In nucleotides, the CDR3 is TGTGCCAGCAGTGTCGAGAGCACAGATACGCAGTATTTT. The chain employs TRBV11-3 and TRBJ2-3, with D hard to call. There are 13 residues in the CDR3. Germline lookup yields CDR1 SGHNT and CDR2 YENEEA. Trimming left V 6 bases short and J 0 bases short, with 7 bases between. Combining the CDR3 with reference TRBV11-3 and TRBJ2-3 gives the whole variable domain EAGVVQSPRYKIIEKKQPVAFWCNPISGHNTLYWYLQNLGQGPELLIRYENEEAVDDSQLPKDRFSAERLKGVDSTLKIQPAELGDSAVYLCASSVESTDTQYFGPGTRLTVL.

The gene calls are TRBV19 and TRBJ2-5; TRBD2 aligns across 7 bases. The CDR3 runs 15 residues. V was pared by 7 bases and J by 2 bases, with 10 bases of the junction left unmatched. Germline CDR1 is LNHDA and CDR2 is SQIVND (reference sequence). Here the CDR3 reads CASTAWGGVQETQYF. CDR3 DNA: TGTGCCAGTACTGCCTGGGGGGGTGTTCAAGAGACCCAGTACTTC.

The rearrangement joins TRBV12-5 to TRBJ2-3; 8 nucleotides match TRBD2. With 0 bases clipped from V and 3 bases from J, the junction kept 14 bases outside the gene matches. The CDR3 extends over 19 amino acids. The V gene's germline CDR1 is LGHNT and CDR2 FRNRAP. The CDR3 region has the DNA TGTGCTAGTGGTTTGGTTCCCAGCCTTATCGGGAGGGGGACAGATACGCAGTATTTT. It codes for CASGLVPSLIGRGTDTQYF.

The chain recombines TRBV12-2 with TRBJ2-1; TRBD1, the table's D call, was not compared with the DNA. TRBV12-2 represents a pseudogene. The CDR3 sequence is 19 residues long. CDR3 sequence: CASRSGRDRVLNSYNEQFF. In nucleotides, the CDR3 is TGTGCAAGTCGCTCGGGCCGGGACAGGGTGCTTAACTCCTACAATGAGCAGTTCTTC.

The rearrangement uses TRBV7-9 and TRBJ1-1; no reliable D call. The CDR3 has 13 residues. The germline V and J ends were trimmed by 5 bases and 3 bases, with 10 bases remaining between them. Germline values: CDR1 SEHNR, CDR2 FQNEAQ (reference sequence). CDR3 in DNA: TGTGCCAGCAGCGGCGGCCGGGACACTGAAGCTTTCTTT. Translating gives CASSGGRDTEAFF.

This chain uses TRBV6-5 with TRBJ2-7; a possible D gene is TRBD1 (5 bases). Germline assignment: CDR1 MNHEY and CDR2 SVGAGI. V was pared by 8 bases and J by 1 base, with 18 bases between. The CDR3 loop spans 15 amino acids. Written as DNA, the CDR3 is TGTGCCAGCGGATTCAGGGTTTGTTCGTCCTACGAGCAGTACGTC. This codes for CASGFRVCSSYEQYV.

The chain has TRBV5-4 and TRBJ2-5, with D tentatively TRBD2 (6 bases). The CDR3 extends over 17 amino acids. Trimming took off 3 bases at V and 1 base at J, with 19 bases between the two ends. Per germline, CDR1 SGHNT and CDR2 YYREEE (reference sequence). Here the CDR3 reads CASSSGERRGIQETQYF. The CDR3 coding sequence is TGTGCCAGCAGCTCGGGAGAAAGAAGAGGGATCCAAGAGACCCAGTACTTC.